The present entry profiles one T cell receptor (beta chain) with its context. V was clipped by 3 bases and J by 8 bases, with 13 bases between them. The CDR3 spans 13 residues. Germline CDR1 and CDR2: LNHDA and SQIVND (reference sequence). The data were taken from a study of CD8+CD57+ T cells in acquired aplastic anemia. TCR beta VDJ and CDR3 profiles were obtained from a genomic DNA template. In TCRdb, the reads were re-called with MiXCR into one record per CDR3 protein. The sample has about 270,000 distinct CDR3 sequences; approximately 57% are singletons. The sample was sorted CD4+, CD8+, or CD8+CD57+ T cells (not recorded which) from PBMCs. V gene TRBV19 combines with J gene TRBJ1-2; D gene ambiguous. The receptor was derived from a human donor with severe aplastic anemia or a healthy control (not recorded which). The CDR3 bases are TGTGCCAGTAGTATTCCTCCTCCTGGGGGCTACACCTTC. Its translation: CASSIPPPGGYTF.